These 13 T cell receptor beta chains were sequenced from one sample in a study of T-cell reconstitution after alpha-beta-depleted transplantation in children (TCRdb year 2016). Receptor amplification or capture employed PCR. Sequenced on an Illumina HiSeq 2500. To normalize quantification of the TCRbeta repertoire, the TCR libraries were built with molecular barcoding that relied on unique molecular identifiers. TCRdb trimmed public reads at Q25 via fastp, called clones via MiXCR and kept in-frame beta chains. When rows share a CDR3 protein, they turn into one entry using the most common DNA and genes. The sample yields roughly 500,000 distinct CDR3 sequences; 30% to 35% were counted once. The ten largest clones take up 2.4% of the sample. Sequencing was performed on PBMCs from the stem cell graft donor, taken from the stem cell graft. These TCRs come from a human donor who donated a stem cell graft to a child with aplastic anemia.

This clonotype was counted only a few times. CDR3 loop: CASSLSGLAGGPDTQYF. The CDR3 DNA reads as TGTGCCAGCAGCCTATCGGGACTAGCGGGAGGGCCCGATACGCAGTATTTT. This chain uses TRBV9 with TRBJ2-3; 16 nucleotides line up with TRBD2. This CDR3 is built from 17 residues. Trimming took 4 bases from V and 6 from J; bases not matched to a gene: 8. Looked up from germline, CDR1 is SGDLS and CDR2 is YYNGEE.

The gene calls are TRBV6-5 and TRBJ2-7, with TRBD1 matching 8 bases. Germline V lookup: CDR1 MNHEY, CDR2 SVGAGI. The CDR3 runs to 15 residues. The trim removed 5 bases at V and 3 bases at J, leaving 9 bases unmatched. CDR3 amino acids: CASSLDRGLSYEQYF. The CDR3 nucleotides are TGTGCCAGCAGTCTTGACAGGGGATTAAGCTACGAGCAGTACTTC.

This clonotype was seen only a few times. V gene TRBV21-1 combines with J gene TRBJ2-2; TRBD2, as called in the table, went unchecked against the DNA. TRBV21-1 is given as a pseudogene. The CDR3 is 19 residues long. CDR3 bases: TGTGCCAGCAGCAAAGGGGCTAGCGGGAGGCCCTCGGACACCGGGGAGCTGTTTTTT. Translating gives CASSKGASGRPSDTGELFF.

This clonotype has more than one count but fewer than ten. The rearrangement uses TRBV6-2 or TRBV6-3 and TRBJ1-5; D call uncertain. Germline V gives CDR1 MNHEY, CDR2 SVGEGT. The CDR3 extends over 18 amino acids. V lost 2 bases to trimming and J lost 0 bases, with 17 bases between them. CDR3: CASSYAADPRYSNQPQHF. In DNA form, the CDR3 reads TGTGCCAGCAGTTACGCGGCCGATCCTCGATATAGCAATCAGCCCCAGCATTTT.

V is TRBV6-1 and J is TRBJ2-2; no reliable D call. The CDR3 covers 19 residues. Germline V lookup: CDR1 MNHNS, CDR2 SASEGT. Trimming left V 6 bases short and J 0 bases short, with 23 bases between. The DNA of the CDR3 is TGTGCCAGCAGGCCCCGCCCGGGCGCAGCCCCGACGAACACCGGGGAGCTGTTTTTT. Its protein is CASRPRPGAAPTNTGELFF.

This clonotype has only a few counts. The chain couples TRBV6-1 to TRBJ1-1; 8 positions agree with TRBD1. With 5 bases clipped from V and 1 base from J, the junction kept 6 bases outside the gene matches. This CDR3 contains 15 residues. Germline CDR1 and CDR2: MNHNS and SASEGT. The CDR3 protein is CASSRRQGTNTEAFF. CDR3 in DNA: TGTGCCAGCAGTCGAAGACAGGGGACGAACACTGAAGCTTTCTTT.

V is TRBV9 and J is TRBJ1-1; D is unclear. This CDR3 spans 14 amino acids. Between the trimmed V and J ends, which lost 4 bases and 1 base, there was a span of 11 bases. Germline CDR1 is SGDLS and CDR2 is YYNGEE. CDR3 in DNA: TGTGCCAGCAGCCCCCCCCGGGCGAACACTGAAGCTTTCTTT. Translating it yields CASSPPRANTEAFF.

The chain links TRBV5-1 to TRBJ2-1, with TRBD2 identical over 9 bases. Germline values: CDR1 SGHRS, CDR2 YFSETQ. The CDR3 sequence is 14 residues long. J lost 5 bases, V lost 8 bases, and 8 bases had no gene match. The CDR3 region has the DNA TGCGCCAGTACTCGGACTAGCGCCAACAATGAGCAGTTCTTC. This translates into CASTRTSANNEQFF.

This clonotype was observed a handful of times. The CDR3 DNA reads TGTGCCAGCAGCTTGGGGCAGGGGTCCCTCAGTGAGCAGTTCTTC. Translation: CASSLGQGSLSEQFF. J is TRBJ2-1 and V is TRBV5-6, with D possibly TRBD1 on 6 matching bases. The ends were cut back, 0 bases at V and 9 bases at J, with 16 bases in the middle. Per germline, CDR1 SGHDT and CDR2 YYEEEE. The CDR3 is 15 amino acids.

This chain joins TRBV12-3 or TRBV12-4 and TRBJ2-7; 11 bases line up with TRBD2. The CDR3 is made up of 15 amino acids. V gave up 6 bases and J gave up 9 bases; unmatched junction bases: 13. The CDR3 DNA reads TGTGCCAGCAGGTCCGGGACTAGCGGACCGTTGGGGCAGTACTTC. This gives the protein CASRSGTSGPLGQYF.

V and J are TRBV5-1 and TRBJ1-3; D is possibly TRBD1 (5 bases). Germline loops: CDR1 SGHRS, CDR2 YFSETQ. The CDR3 sequence is 17 residues long. With 4 bases removed from V and 2 bases from J, the gap between germline ends came to 19 bases. The CDR3 DNA sequence: TGCGCCAGCAGCCGGTGGGCCAGGGAGGAAACTGGAAACACCATATATTTT. This encodes CASSRWAREETGNTIYF.

This clonotype came up a few times. V and J are TRBV7-2 and TRBJ2-1; TRBD2 matches at 7 bases. Germline-derived CDR1 and CDR2 are SGHTA and FQGNSA. V gave up 0 bases and J gave up 3 bases; unmatched junction bases: 5. CDR3 length: 16 residues. For the CDR3, the DNA is TGTGCCAGCAGCTTAGCAGAGTCGGGAGGCTACAATGAGCAGTTCTTC. It encodes CASSLAESGGYNEQFF.

J is TRBJ1-1 and V is TRBV5-4; weak D call: TRBD1 (5 bases). The CDR3 consists of 12 residues. From germline, CDR1 is SGHNT and CDR2 YYREEE (reference sequence). The germline V and J ends were trimmed by 0 bases and 5 bases, with 5 bases remaining between them. As DNA, the CDR3 is TGTGCCAGCAGCTTGGACAGGACTGAAGCTTTCTTT. It yields the protein CASSLDRTEAFF. The entire variable domain, with the rest obtained from reference TRBV5-4 and TRBJ1-1, is as follows: ETGVTQSPTHLIKTRGQQVTLRCSSQSGHNTVSWYQQALGQGPQFIFQYYREEENGRGNFPPRFSGLQFPNYSSELNVNALELDDSALYLCASSLDRTEAFFGQGTRLTVV.